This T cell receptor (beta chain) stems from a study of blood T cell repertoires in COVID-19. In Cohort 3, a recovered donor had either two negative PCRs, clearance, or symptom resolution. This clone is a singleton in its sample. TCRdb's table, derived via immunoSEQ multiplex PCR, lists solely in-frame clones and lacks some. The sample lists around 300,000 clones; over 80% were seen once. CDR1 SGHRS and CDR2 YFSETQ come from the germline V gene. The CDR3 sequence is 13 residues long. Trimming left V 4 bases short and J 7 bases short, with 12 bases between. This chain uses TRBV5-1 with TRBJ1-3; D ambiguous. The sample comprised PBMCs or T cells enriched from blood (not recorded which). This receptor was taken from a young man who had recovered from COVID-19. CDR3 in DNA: TGCGCCAGCAGCGGACGGGGTGAGAACACCATATATTTT. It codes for CASSGRGENTIYF.